Listed below are T cell receptor beta chains from one sample, sequenced in a study of blood T cell repertoires in COVID-19. Sequencing used immunoSEQ multiplex PCR; TCRdb keeps in-frame clones, though not all of them. Of 150,000 to 200,000 clones in the sample, 88% were seen once. Sequences were obtained from PBMCs or T cells enriched from blood (not recorded which). The receptors stem from a woman aged 18-29 years who had recovered from COVID-19. CDR3s include the opening cysteine and the closing phenylalanine or tryptophan. D genes are given only for firm matches. Some rows have no size entry. The others give once, few or many, or a class for an expanded clone.

CDR3 DNA: TGTGCCAGCAGCTTGGCCGGGACAGACCTCACAGATACGCAGTATTTT; CDR3 protein: CASSLAGTDLTDTQYF; D gene: TRBD1; clone size: once; V gene: TRBV5-6; J gene: TRBJ2-3
CDR3 DNA: TGTGCCAGCAGTTCTCCCCCACAGGGGGCTTCCTACGAGCAGTACTTC; CDR3 protein: CASSSPPQGASYEQYF; D gene: TRBD1; clone size: -; V gene: TRBV6-5; J gene: TRBJ2-7
CDR3 DNA: TGTGCCAGCAGTGCCCAACGCGAGACAGGCGTAGTCACCTACGAGCAGTACTTC; CDR3 protein: CASSAQRETGVVTYEQYF; D gene: -; clone size: -; V gene: TRBV2; J gene: TRBJ2-7
CDR3 DNA: TGTGCCAGCAGCAGGGAGCACCCCTCCTACAATGAGCAGTTCTTC; CDR3 protein: CASSREHPSYNEQFF; D gene: -; clone size: -; V gene: TRBV5-5; J gene: TRBJ2-1
CDR3 DNA: TGTGCCAGCAGTTTAGGGGAGAACTATGGCTACACCTTC; CDR3 protein: CASSLGENYGYTF; D gene: -; clone size: -; V gene: TRBV28; J gene: TRBJ1-2
CDR3 DNA: TGTGCCGGAAACCGGGACAGGGGCACCGGGGAGCTGTTTTTT; CDR3 protein: CAGNRDRGTGELFF; D gene: TRBD1; clone size: -; V gene: TRBV2; J gene: TRBJ2-2
CDR3 DNA: TGTGCCAGCAAGGCCGTGTTTGGGGGGAGTGAAAAACTGTTTTTT; CDR3 protein: CASKAVFGGSEKLFF; D gene: -; clone size: -; V gene: TRBV2; J gene: TRBJ1-4
CDR3 DNA: TGTGCCAGCAGCCAACCGGGGGGGAACGAGCAGTACTTC; CDR3 protein: CASSQPGGNEQYF; D gene: TRBD2; clone size: -; V gene: TRBV28; J gene: TRBJ2-7
CDR3 DNA: TGTGCCATACAGGGGGCGCGAAATTCACCCCTCCACTTT; CDR3 protein: CAIQGARNSPLHF; D gene: TRBD1; clone size: -; V gene: TRBV2; J gene: TRBJ1-6
CDR3 DNA: TGTGCCAGCAGTTTAGACGGGGGACAGCCCCAGCATTTT; CDR3 protein: CASSLDGGQPQHF; D gene: -; clone size: -; V gene: TRBV12-3/TRBV12-4; J gene: TRBJ1-5
CDR3 DNA: TGTGCCAGCAGTTACTCTCGACATCCATCTGGCTACACCTTC; CDR3 protein: CASSYSRHPSGYTF; D gene: -; clone size: -; V gene: TRBV6-5; J gene: TRBJ1-2
CDR3 DNA: TGTGCCAGCAGCCTGGGAGACGCAAGCTCCTATAATTCACCCCTCCACTTT; CDR3 protein: CASSLGDASSYNSPLHF; D gene: -; clone size: once; V gene: TRBV7-9; J gene: TRBJ1-6
CDR3 DNA: TGTGCTAGCAGCTTGGAGGGGTGGAGCAATCAGCCCCAGCATTTT; CDR3 protein: CASSLEGWSNQPQHF; D gene: -; clone size: -; V gene: TRBV7-7; J gene: TRBJ1-5
CDR3 DNA: TGTGCCAGCAGTGACTCGAGACGGAGCGATGAGCAGTTCTTC; CDR3 protein: CASSDSRRSDEQFF; D gene: -; clone size: -; V gene: TRBV6-4; J gene: TRBJ2-1
CDR3 DNA: TGTGCCAGCAGTTTATCGATCGGACTAGCGGGGGGGGAGGAGTATTTT; CDR3 protein: CASSLSIGLAGGEEYF; D gene: TRBD2; clone size: -; V gene: TRBV27; J gene: TRBJ2-3
CDR3 DNA: TGCAGTACGGGATCCCCCTACGAGCAGTACTTC; CDR3 protein: CSTGSPYEQYF; D gene: -; clone size: -; V gene: TRBV20-1; J gene: TRBJ2-7
CDR3 DNA: TGTGCCAGCAGCGCCGGGGGGGACTTGAACACTGAAGCTTTCTTT; CDR3 protein: CASSAGGDLNTEAFF; D gene: -; clone size: -; V gene: TRBV5-4; J gene: TRBJ1-1